This note documents a single T cell receptor beta chain sequence. Its antigen remains unidentified. One junction end disagrees with the germline gene, perhaps due to a read error. Diagnoses were made from clinical symptoms, serum measures (thyroxine and TRAb), thyroid ultrasound and orbital computed tomography. Amplification of TCR beta CDR3 regions used RNA as the template. First-round RT-PCR of the TCR CDR3 relied on the HTBI primer set. TCRdb reprocessed the multiplex PCR reads via MiXCR and lists one record per CDR3 protein. This table has roughly 700,000 distinct CDR3 sequences, 17% appearing once. The sample belongs to a study of T cells in Graves' hyperthyroidism and ophthalmopathy. The wider study: Blood was drawn when the patient was first diagnosed and still untreated.

Study outcomes and limitations: Appearing also in blood were most of the thyroid clonotypes expanded above 0.001.

This clonotype was obtained from a man aged 50 or older with Graves' hyperthyroidism. The sequenced sample consisted of blood.

CDR3 DNA: TGTGCCAGCAGCCAACCGGGACTAACCTACGAGCAGTACTTT. Amino acid sequence: CASSQPGLTYEQYF. This sequence joins TRBV3-1 and TRBJ1-6, with D possibly TRBD1 on 5 matching bases. The length of the CDR3 is 14 residues. Germline V gives CDR1 LGHDT, CDR2 YNNKEL (reference sequence).